This T cell receptor beta chain was profiled in a study of CD8+ T cells in alopecia areata. The overall study: The authors scored treated patients' severity by affected scalp percentage.

Findings and limits, study-wide: It was observed that many expanded lesional clones persisted in scalp and blood during tofacitinib. Scalp clonality, together with expanded CD8+ clones among the top 100, fell significantly with tofacitinib.

Details on this clone: As yet, its antigen is unknown.

In each case, RNA was isolated and then reverse transcribed into cDNA as the sequencing template. Measured with immunoSEQ multiplex PCR; TCRdb has only the in-frame clones, and not every one. The sample has over 150,000 clones, about 55% seen once; the top ten hold 10% to 13%. The treatment was: oral pan-JAK inhibitor, 5-10 mg twice daily. Patients with alopecia areata provided lesional scalp punch biopsies as well as peripheral blood. There are 16 residues in the CDR3. CDR1 and CDR2 from the germline V gene are LGHNA and YSLEER. The ends were cut back, 0 bases at V and 5 bases at J, with 16 bases in the middle.

This chain connects TRBV4-3 to TRBJ1-1; no definite D call. Source: CD8+ T cells sorted from blood, taken at week 24, from a patient treated with tofacitinib. The receptor's source is a human donor with alopecia areata. CDR3 DNA: TGCGCCAGCAGCCAAGAAGGTAGGGTTGTAACGACTGAAGCTTTCTTT. Translated: CASSQEGRVVTTEAFF.